Shown below are 3 T cell receptor beta chains from a single sample sequenced in a study of siplizumab effects on memory and regulatory T cells. Assay: immunoSEQ multiplex PCR; the TCRdb copy retains only in-frame clones and omits some. The sample has about 120,000 clones, 90% to 95% seen once. The source material was non-Treg CD4+ T cells sorted from blood. These TCRs come from a human donor in good health.

The V call is TRBV4-1, the J call TRBJ2-5, with TRBD2 matching 9 bases. In germline, CDR1 is MGHRA, CDR2 YSYEKL. V gave up 1 base and J gave up 5 bases; unmatched junction bases: 5. The CDR3 length is 15 residues. CDR3 region: CASSQVGTSPETQYF. The CDR3 nucleotides are TGCGCCAGCAGCCAAGTAGGGACTAGCCCTGAGACCCAGTACTTC.

This sequence joins TRBV5-6 and TRBJ1-1; a weak D match, TRBD1 (5 bases). Trimming took 1 base from V and 1 from J, leaving 11 bases between them. Per the germline V gene, CDR1 is SGHDT and CDR2 is YYEEEE. CDR3 length: 15 residues. CDR3 region: CASSLRVGGNTEAFF. In DNA form, the CDR3 reads TGTGCCAGCAGCTTGAGGGTCGGGGGGAACACTGAAGCTTTCTTT.

The genes are TRBV4-2 and TRBJ2-5, with 7 nucleotides matching TRBD2. The CDR3 spans 16 residues. Germline assignment: CDR1 LGHNA and CDR2 YNFKEQ. J gave up 1 base and V 3 bases, and 8 bases lay outside the gene matches. The CDR3 nucleotides read TGTGCCAGCAGCCACCCTGGTAGCGGGTCCCAAGAGACCCAGTACTTC. Its protein product is CASSHPGSGSQETQYF.